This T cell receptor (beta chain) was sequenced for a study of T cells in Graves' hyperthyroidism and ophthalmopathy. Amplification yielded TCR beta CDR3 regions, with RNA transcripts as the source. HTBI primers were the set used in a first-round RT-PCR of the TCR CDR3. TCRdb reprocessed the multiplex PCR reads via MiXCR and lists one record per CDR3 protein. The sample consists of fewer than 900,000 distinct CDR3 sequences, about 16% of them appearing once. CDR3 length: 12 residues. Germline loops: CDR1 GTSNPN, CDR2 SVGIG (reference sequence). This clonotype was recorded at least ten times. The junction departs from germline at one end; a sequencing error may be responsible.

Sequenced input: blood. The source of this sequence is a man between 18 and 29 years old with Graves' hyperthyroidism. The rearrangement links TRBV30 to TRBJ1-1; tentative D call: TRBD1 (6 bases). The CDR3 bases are TGTGCCTGGAGTAAGCAGGGGCCCCCCCTAGTCTTT. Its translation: CAWSKQGPPLVF.